This T cell receptor (beta chain) comes out of a study of identical twins. General study points: Out-of-frame alpha sequences common to twins exhibited a surplus of low generation probability. Invariant T cells like MAIT and iNKT could partly confound the zero-insertion analyses.

Unique molecular identifiers were present on the cDNA, and a universal primer site came from template switching. TCRdb re-called the 5' RACE reads through MiXCR, storing one row per CDR3 protein. This table holds fewer than 650,000 distinct CDR3 sequences, approximately 9.6% found once. Trimming cost V 7 bases and J 0 bases; bases outside gene matches: 14. The CDR3 consists of 18 residues. Germline V CDR1 and CDR2: MDHEN, SYDVKM. About this clonotype: The antigen is unknown.

These data also featured in a second study, about yellow fever vaccine responses in identical twins.

The sequencing sample was made of PBMCs. The source of this sequence is a woman between 18 and 30 years old in good health. The chain has TRBV28 and TRBJ1-4, with TRBD1 matching over 7 bases. This CDR3 is CASTDETGRRATNEKLFF. The CDR3 DNA follows: TGTGCCAGCACAGACGAGACAGGGAGGAGAGCAACTAATGAAAAACTGTTTTTT.